One and the same sample provided the 10 T cell receptor beta chains below, sequenced in a study of T cells in Graves' hyperthyroidism and ophthalmopathy (dated by TCRdb to between 2018 and 2021). Library creation used multiplex PCR. This sample was sequenced with an Illumina HiSeq 2000. The TCR beta CDR3 regions were amplified from RNA transcripts. The first round of RT-PCR for the TCR CDR3 was performed with the HTBI primer set and the Qiagen OneStep RT-PCR kit. TCRdb trimmed public reads at Q25 via fastp, called clones via MiXCR and kept in-frame beta chains. Rows are unified per CDR3 protein, each entry keeping the most common DNA and genes. The sample records roughly 290,000 distinct CDR3 sequences, more than 10% of which are singletons. Of the sample, around 7.9% falls within the top ten clones. The sequencing input was blood. Source of these receptors: a woman aged 30 to 39 with Graves' hyperthyroidism that later progressed to Graves' ophthalmopathy.

Only one count was recorded for this clonotype. A much more abundant neighbour one base away suggests this may be a read error. V gene TRBV11-3 combines with J gene TRBJ2-5; D is perhaps TRBD1 (6 bases). Between the trimmed V and J ends, which lost 5 bases and 7 bases, there was a span of 14 bases. CDR3 length equals 13 residues. CDR1 and CDR2 (germline): SGHNT, YENEEA. The CDR3 loop reads CASSTYREVTQYF. The CDR3 DNA sequence: TGTGCCAGCAGCACATACAGGGAAGTGACCCAGTACTTC.

This sequence joins TRBV28 and TRBJ1-2, with D possibly TRBD1 on 6 matching bases. Trimming stripped 5 bases from V and 1 base from J, with 11 bases between. Germline CDR1 is MDHEN and CDR2 is SYDVKM. There are 14 residues in the CDR3. In nucleotides, the CDR3 is TGTGCCAGCAGTCAGGGGACTATTAACTATGGCTACACCTTC. Its protein is CASSQGTINYGYTF.

This clonotype was seen many times. The V and J genes are TRBV4-1 and TRBJ2-7; 13 nucleotides line up with TRBD2. V gave up 3 bases and J gave up 3 bases; unmatched junction bases: 5. The CDR3 length is 16 residues. Per germline, CDR1 MGHRA and CDR2 YSYEKL. The CDR3 reads CASSQRTSGSVYEQYF. As DNA, the CDR3 is TGCGCCAGCAGCCAGAGGACTAGCGGGAGTGTCTACGAGCAGTACTTC.

This clonotype came up many times. Here the CDR3 reads CASSLQGHEQYF. CDR3 bases: TGTGCCAGCAGCTTACAGGGCCACGAGCAGTACTTC. V usage is TRBV7-9 and J usage is TRBJ2-7, with D tentatively TRBD1 (5 bases). Germline CDR1 reads SEHNR; CDR2 reads FQNEAQ (reference sequence). This CDR3 region has 12 residues. Trimming took 2 bases from V and 5 from J, leaving 7 bases between them.

The chain has TRBV28 and TRBJ1-6; 7 bases agree with TRBD1. The V gene end was trimmed by 7 bases and the J gene end by 7 bases; junction bases not matched to a gene: 10. CDR1 MDHEN and CDR2 SYDVKM come from the germline V gene. CDR3 length equals 15 residues. The CDR3 sequence: CASTGGQLWNSPLHF. The CDR3 DNA reads TGTGCCAGCACAGGGGGACAATTATGGAATTCACCCCTCCACTTT.

This clonotype has at least ten counts. The V gene is TRBV2, the J gene TRBJ2-3; tentative D call: TRBD2 (8 bases). Germline V CDR1 and CDR2: SNHLY, FYNNEI. This CDR3 is built from 18 residues. The V end lost 1 base, the J end lost 4 bases, and 21 bases lay between the germline ends. CDR3 amino acids: CASSEEGGFTSGPDTQYF. DNA of the CDR3: TGTGCCAGCAGTGAAGAAGGGGGCTTTACTAGCGGACCAGATACGCAGTATTTT.

At least ten counts were recorded for this clonotype. The J gene is TRBJ2-1, the V gene TRBV7-9; tentatively, D is TRBD2 (6 bases). Germline CDR1 SEHNR, CDR2 FQNEAQ (reference sequence). Trimming took off 2 bases at V and 0 bases at J, with 14 bases between the two ends. The CDR3 runs to 17 residues. The CDR3: CASSLPPSVYSYNEQFF. The CDR3 nucleotides read TGTGCCAGCAGCTTACCCCCTAGCGTATACTCCTACAATGAGCAGTTCTTC.

This clonotype was counted at least ten times. This clone may be a read error of a much larger clone one base away. The rearrangement uses TRBV7-8 and TRBJ2-7; D is ambiguous. Germline loops: CDR1 SGHVS, CDR2 FQNEAQ. Trimming cost V 1 base and J 3 bases, with 4 bases left between them. The CDR3 sequence is 12 residues long. The CDR3 DNA reads TGTGCCAGCAGCTTAGGGTTCTACGAGCAGTACTTC. Its translation is CASSLGFYEQYF.

This clonotype was detected many times. V usage is TRBV12-3 or TRBV12-4 and J usage is TRBJ2-1, with TRBD2 matching 8 bases. Trimming at V came to 2 bases and at J to 8 bases, leaving 5 bases not matched to a gene. The CDR3 loop spans 14 amino acids. DNA for the CDR3: TGTGCCAGCAGTTTATCGGGAGGGCCTTATGAGCAGTTCTTC. The encoded protein is CASSLSGGPYEQFF.

This clonotype occurred many times. V gene TRBV7-9 combines with J gene TRBJ2-1; no definite D call. The CDR3 sequence is 16 residues long. V was clipped by 5 bases and J by 0 bases, with 14 bases between them. Germline values: CDR1 SEHNR, CDR2 FQNEAQ (reference sequence). Here the CDR3 DNA reads TGTGCCAGCAGCCCCATCCGGCGCCGCTCCTACAATGAGCAGTTCTTC. Translated: CASSPIRRRSYNEQFF.